The source of this T cell receptor (beta chain) is a study of cytomegalovirus exposure and HLA in healthy donors. Whole-study context: The use of the same platform for the 90 to 150 validation repertoires and the 550 to 850 first-cohort repertoires was reported by a later analysis.

With regard to this clone: What it binds is not known.

Germline V lookup: CDR1 SGHRS, CDR2 YFSETQ. V shed 2 bases and J shed 7 bases, with 10 bases lying between them. The CDR3 spans 13 residues. Profiling relied on immunoSEQ multiplex PCR, and the TCRdb table lists in-frame clones only, not all of them. The sample lists roughly 63,000 clones, roughly nine tenths occurring once. Study-level points and caveats: The tendency of first-cohort TCR clusters to co-occur in the 90 to 150 validation repertoires was the finding of a later analysis. It was 164 TCR beta chains that were listed as cytomegalovirus-associated. Reports described diagnosis of cytomegalovirus status by the classifier as highly specific and sensitive.

The sample taken for sequencing was PBMCs. The TCR comes from a woman under 30 in good health and CMV-seronegative. The V call is TRBV5-1, the J call TRBJ2-1, with no clear D. The CDR3 sequence: CASSFTAENEQFF. CDR3 sequence (DNA): TGCGCCAGCAGCTTCACCGCCGAGAATGAGCAGTTCTTC. Complete variable domain (other parts from reference TRBV5-1 and TRBJ2-1): KAGVTQTPRYLIKTRGQQVTLSCSPISGHRSVSWYQQTPGQGLQFLFEYFSETQRNKGNFPGRFSGRQFSNSRSEMNVSTLELGDSALYLCASSFTAENEQFFGPGTRLTVL.